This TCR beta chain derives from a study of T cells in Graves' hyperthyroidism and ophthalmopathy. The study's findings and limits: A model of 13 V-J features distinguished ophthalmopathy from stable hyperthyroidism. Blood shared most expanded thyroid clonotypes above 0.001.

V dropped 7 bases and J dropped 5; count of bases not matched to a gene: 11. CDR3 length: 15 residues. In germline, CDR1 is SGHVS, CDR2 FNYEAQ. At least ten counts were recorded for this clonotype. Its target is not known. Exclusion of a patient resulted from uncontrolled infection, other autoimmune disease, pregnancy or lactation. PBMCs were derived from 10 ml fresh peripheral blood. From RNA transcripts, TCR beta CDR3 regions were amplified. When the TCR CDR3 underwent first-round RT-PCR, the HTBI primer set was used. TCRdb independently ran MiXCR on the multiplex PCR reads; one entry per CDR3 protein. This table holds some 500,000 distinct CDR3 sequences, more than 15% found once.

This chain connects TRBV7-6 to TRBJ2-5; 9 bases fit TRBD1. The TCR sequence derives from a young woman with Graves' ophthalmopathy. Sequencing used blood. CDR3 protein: CASTETGGEIETQYF. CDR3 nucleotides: TGTGCCAGCACCGAGACAGGGGGAGAGATCGAGACCCAGTACTTC.